Listed below are T cell receptor beta chains from one sample, sequenced in a study of shared clonotypes between healthy human individuals. The method was immunoSEQ multiplex PCR; TCRdb's version includes in-frame clones alone and lacks a portion of them. The sample contains approximately 2.1 million clones, 90% to 95% of which appear only once. The sequencing input was naive CD4+ T cells from PBMCs. Receptors originate from a man younger than 35 in good health. Some clones in this sample may be carry-over from other donors' samples. Both conserved end residues are part of each CDR3. D genes are given only for firm matches. The size of a clone is reported for some rows only, either as once, few or many, or as a class for expanded clones.

j_call cdr3_length clone_size d_call v_call cdr3_aa cdr3_nt
TRBJ2-3 14 - - TRBV10-3 CATTGERITDTQYF TGTGCCACAACGGGGGAGAGGATCACAGATACGCAGTATTTT
TRBJ2-3 17 - TRBD2 TRBV14 CASSQVVTSGRTDTQYF TGTGCCAGCAGCCAAGTCGTTACTAGCGGGAGAACAGATACGCAGTATTTT
TRBJ1-1 14 - - TRBV11-3 CASSSGPMGSAAFF TGTGCCAGCAGCTCCGGGCCGATGGGGTCCGCAGCTTTCTTT
TRBJ2-5 13 - TRBD2 TRBV5-1 CASSRTSRETQYF TGCGCCAGCAGCCGGACTAGCCGGGAGACCCAGTACTTC
TRBJ2-7 13 - - TRBV7-2 CASSRTNSYEQYF TGTGCCAGCAGCCGGACAAACTCCTACGAGCAGTACTTC
TRBJ2-3 14 - TRBD2 TRBV6-5 CASSRLASTDTQYF TGTGCCAGCAGTCGACTAGCTTCCACAGATACGCAGTATTTT
TRBJ2-5 13 - - TRBV7-2 CASSLTSKETQYF TGTGCCAGCAGCTTAACTAGCAAGGAGACCCAGTACTTC
TRBJ1-2 17 - - TRBV28 CASSLSRWGKMDYGYTF TGTGCCAGCAGTTTATCTCGGTGGGGGAAGATGGACTATGGCTACACCTTC
TRBJ1-2 14 - - TRBV7-9 CASSSNPGNYGYTF TGTGCCAGCAGCTCTAATCCGGGAAACTATGGCTACACCTTC
TRBJ2-1 15 - TRBD2 TRBV29-1 CSLTRGLAPNNEQFF TGCAGCCTGACACGGGGACTAGCGCCGAACAATGAGCAGTTCTTC
TRBJ1-1 14 once TRBD1 TRBV7-3 CASSLNRGNTEAFF TGTGCCAGCAGCTTAAACAGGGGGAACACTGAAGCTTTCTTT
TRBJ2-7 15 - - TRBV4-2 CASSQDLDSGYEQYF TGTGCCAGCAGCCAAGATCTGGATAGCGGATACGAGCAGTACTTC
TRBJ2-5 14 - - TRBV5-1 CASSVGGPQETQYF TGCGCCAGCAGCGTTGGAGGACCCCAAGAGACCCAGTACTTC
TRBJ2-7 13 - TRBD1 TRBV4-3 CASSRQGANEQYF TGCGCCAGCAGCCGCCAGGGGGCGAACGAGCAGTACTTC
TRBJ2-1 15 - TRBD1 TRBV10-1 CASSQGVWAYNEQFF TGCGCCAGCAGCCAGGGGGTTTGGGCCTACAATGAGCAGTTCTTC
TRBJ2-1 16 once - TRBV7-3 CASSSSPGQLYNEQFF TGTGCCAGCAGCTCCTCCCCCGGACAACTCTACAATGAGCAGTTCTTC
TRBJ2-1 15 - - TRBV9 CASSVAAGVYNEQFF TGTGCCAGCAGCGTAGCAGCGGGTGTCTACAATGAGCAGTTCTTC
TRBJ2-5 15 once TRBD2 TRBV6-5 CASSKGLAGQETQYF TGTGCCAGCAGTAAGGGACTAGCGGGACAAGAGACCCAGTACTTC
TRBJ2-3 16 - TRBD2 TRBV2 CASSDFAGGSTDTQYF TGTGCCAGCAGTGACTTTGCGGGAGGGAGCACAGATACGCAGTATTTT
TRBJ1-2 13 - - TRBV28 CASSPGTDYGYTF TGTGCCAGCAGTCCCGGGACGGACTATGGCTACACCTTC
TRBJ2-7 16 - TRBD2 TRBV5-1 CASSLGTSGYNYEQYF TGCGCCAGCAGCCTGGGGACTAGCGGGTACAACTACGAGCAGTACTTC
TRBJ2-2 13 - - TRBV5-1 CASRFVGTGELFF TGCGCCAGCAGGTTTGTGGGAACCGGGGAGCTGTTTTTT
TRBJ2-7 14 - - TRBV7-2 CASSASSVSYEQYF TGTGCCAGCAGCGCCTCTAGCGTCTCATACGAGCAGTACTTC
TRBJ2-1 14 - TRBD2 TRBV11-3 CASSPGREADEQFF TGTGCCAGCAGTCCGGGGCGGGAGGCCGATGAGCAGTTCTTC
TRBJ2-3 16 - - TRBV10-3 CAISETGARPRDTQYF TGTGCCATCAGTGAGACAGGCGCCAGGCCCAGAGATACGCAGTATTTT
TRBJ2-2 15 - - TRBV25-1 CASSAVGPNTGELFF TGTGCCAGCAGTGCCGTGGGACCCAACACCGGGGAGCTGTTTTTT
TRBJ2-5 14 - - TRBV14 CASSLLQGWETQYF TGTGCCAGCAGCCTACTTCAGGGTTGGGAGACCCAGTACTTC
TRBJ1-3 15 - - TRBV30 CAWSVGLPSGNTIYF TGTGCCTGGAGTGTGGGACTCCCCTCTGGAAACACCATATATTTT
TRBJ1-1 14 few - TRBV28 CASSIPNVRTEAFF TGTGCCAGCAGTATACCAAACGTGAGGACTGAAGCTTTCTTT
TRBJ1-3 18 - - TRBV15 CATSRDSPGQLSGNTIYF TGTGCCACCAGCAGAGATTCACCGGGACAACTTTCAGGAAACACCATATATTTT
TRBJ1-2 14 - - TRBV5-1 CASSLEAALNGYTF TGCGCCAGCAGCTTGGAGGCAGCCCTAAATGGCTACACCTTC
TRBJ2-1 11 - TRBD1 TRBV7-9 CASRNRGEKFF TGTGCCAGCAGAAACAGGGGCGAGAAGTTCTTC
TRBJ1-5 15 few - TRBV19 CASRIQVFSNQPQHF TGTGCCAGTAGGATACAGGTTTTTAGCAATCAGCCCCAGCATTTT
TRBJ2-1 16 - TRBD2 TRBV5-4 CASSLAGLAGHNEQFF TGTGCCAGCAGCTTGGCTGGACTAGCGGGCCACAATGAGCAGTTCTTC
TRBJ1-5 18 few TRBD1 TRBV27 CASRPGTGVDSGNQPQHF TGTGCCAGCAGGCCCGGGACAGGGGTAGATAGCGGCAATCAGCCCCAGCATTTT
TRBJ1-2 16 - - TRBV6-6 CASSGARTLSNYGYTF TGTGCCAGCAGTGGGGCGCGGACACTTTCTAACTATGGCTACACCTTC
TRBJ2-2 16 - - TRBV7-3 CASSQRTPAGSGELFF TGTGCCAGCAGCCAGAGGACTCCCGCCGGGAGCGGGGAGCTGTTTTTT
TRBJ1-5 16 - - TRBV6-6 CASSYSGYQDNQPQHF TGTGCCAGCAGTTACTCGGGCTACCAGGACAATCAGCCCCAGCATTTT
TRBJ2-7 14 - - TRBV7-2 CASSSKGPTNEQYF TGTGCCAGCAGCTCAAAGGGGCCCACTAACGAGCAGTACTTC
TRBJ1-1 17 - TRBD1 TRBV10-3 CAISIINTGGRNTEAFF TGTGCCATCAGCATTATAAATACAGGGGGCCGGAACACTGAAGCTTTCTTT
TRBJ1-4 17 - TRBD1 TRBV28 CASQVYVSGTGMRKLFF TGTGCCAGCCAAGTTTATGTTAGTGGGACAGGGATGCGAAAACTGTTTTTT
TRBJ1-2 12 - - TRBV6-1 CASSENEEGYTF TGTGCCAGCAGTGAAAATGAAGAGGGCTACACCTTC
TRBJ1-2 12 once - TRBV28 CASTLGGYGYTF TGTGCCAGCACCCTGGGAGGGTATGGCTACACCTTC
TRBJ1-2 13 once - TRBV9 CASSPGRPGGYTF TGTGCCAGCAGCCCCGGCAGGCCCGGGGGCTACACCTTC
TRBJ2-3 12 - - TRBV7-6 CASSLTPDTQYF TGTGCCAGCAGCTTAACCCCTGATACGCAGTATTTT
TRBJ2-5 16 - - TRBV7-9 CASSSLQVSPQETQYF TGTGCCAGCAGCTCCCTGCAAGTTTCCCCACAAGAGACCCAGTACTTC
TRBJ2-7 12 - - TRBV5-1 CASSLGRTEQYF TGCGCCAGCAGCTTGGGAAGGACTGAGCAGTACTTC